The present T cell receptor (beta chain) was sequenced within a study of T-cell reconstitution after alpha-beta-depleted transplantation in children. Construction of the TCRbeta library involved unique molecular identifiers. TCRdb re-derived calls from the PCR reads in MiXCR, one entry per CDR3 protein. The table includes approximately 88,000 distinct CDR3 sequences, approximately 12% detected once. Trimming pared 0 bases from V and 1 base from J, leaving 6 bases between. The CDR3 sequence is 14 residues long. Germline CDR1 KGHSH, CDR2 LQKENI. This TCR was sampled from a human donor who donated a stem cell graft to a child with inherited bone marrow failure. This sequence joins TRBV18 and TRBJ1-2; D remains ambiguous. The source was PBMCs from the stem cell graft donor, collected from the stem cell graft. CDR3 nucleotides: TGTGCCAGCTCACCACCTAGCAGTAACTATGGCTACACCTTC. Encoded protein: CASSPPSSNYGYTF.